This T cell receptor (beta chain) was profiled in a study of blood T cell repertoires in COVID-19. The overall study: Acute-phase and convalescent COVID-19 samples originated in the United States, Italy and Spain. PBMCs, B-cell-depleted T cells, or T cells were the source of the cDNA or gDNA that made up the material.

V lost 3 bases and J lost 3, with 6 bases in between. The CDR3 has 13 residues. Germline CDR1 reads MNHEY; CDR2 reads SMNVEV (reference sequence). Authors' data handling: Reference gene primer amplification in the assay estimated nucleated cell counts. TCRdb's table, derived via immunoSEQ multiplex PCR, lists solely in-frame clones and lacks some. For V, J and clone size, that table is used; D and trimming come from the DNA. This table holds fewer than 150,000 clones, roughly 80% found once. This clonotype was sampled from a man aged 70-80 years with acute or convalescent COVID-19. Sequencing was carried out using peripheral blood. V and J are TRBV27 and TRBJ1-5; the D is unclear. The CDR3 coding sequence is TGTGCCAGCAGTTTGCAGGTCAATCAGCCCCAGCATTTT. This encodes CASSLQVNQPQHF.